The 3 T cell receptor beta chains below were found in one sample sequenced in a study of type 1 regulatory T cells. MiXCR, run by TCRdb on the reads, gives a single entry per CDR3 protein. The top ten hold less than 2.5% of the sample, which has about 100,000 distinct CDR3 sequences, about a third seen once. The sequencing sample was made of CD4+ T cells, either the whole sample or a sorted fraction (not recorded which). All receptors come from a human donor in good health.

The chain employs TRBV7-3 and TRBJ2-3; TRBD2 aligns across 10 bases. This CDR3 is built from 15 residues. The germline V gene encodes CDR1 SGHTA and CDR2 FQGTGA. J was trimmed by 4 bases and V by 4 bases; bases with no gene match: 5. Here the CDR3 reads CASSSIAGGSDTQYF. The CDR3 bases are TGTGCCAGCAGCTCCATAGCGGGAGGTTCAGATACGCAGTATTTT.

The CDR3: CSAPLGTAPYQPQHF. The DNA of the CDR3 is TGCAGTGCTCCACTAGGGACCGCTCCTTATCAGCCCCAGCATTTT. This chain connects TRBV20-1 to TRBJ1-5; D perhaps matches TRBD1 (5 bases). This CDR3 spans 15 amino acids. Between the trimmed V and J ends, which lost 5 bases and 5 bases, there was a span of 19 bases. Germline values: CDR1 DFQATT, CDR2 SNEGSKA (reference sequence).

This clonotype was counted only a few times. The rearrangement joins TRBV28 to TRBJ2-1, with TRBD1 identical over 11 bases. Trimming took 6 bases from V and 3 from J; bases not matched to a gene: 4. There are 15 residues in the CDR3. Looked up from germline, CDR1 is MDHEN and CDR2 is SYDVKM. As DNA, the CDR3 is TGTGCCAGCAGCCCGGGACAGGGGGACTACAATGAGCAGTTCTTC. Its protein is CASSPGQGDYNEQFF.